This TCR beta chain emerged from a study of cytomegalovirus exposure and HLA in healthy donors. The PCR employed 60 Vbeta primers together with 13 Jbeta primers. The data were produced by immunoSEQ multiplex PCR, yet TCRdb's version contains in-frame clones alone and is incomplete. The data show 70,000 to 90,000 clones, around three quarters seen once. J lost 7 bases, V lost 4 bases, and 8 bases had no gene match. The length of the CDR3 is 14 residues. Looked up from germline, CDR1 is SGHKS and CDR2 is YYEKEE (reference sequence). This sequence originates from a male donor in good health and CMV-seropositive. J is TRBJ1-2 and V is TRBV5-5; TRBD1 agrees at 9 bases. Sequenced sample: PBMCs. CDR3 sequence (DNA): TGTGCCAGCAGCCCCGGGACAGGGTCTCTTGGCTACACCTTC. The encoded protein is CASSPGTGSLGYTF.